What follows describes a single TCR beta chain. Its antigen is still unknown. Per-base quality was not reported, and no clone a single base away is much larger than it. This sample was taken from a study of cytomegalovirus exposure and HLA in healthy donors (dated by TCRdb to between 2016 and 2019). Study-level background: An earlier analysis of some 600 of the donors reported about 280 Gb of sequence data and 117 million unique TCR beta sequences obtained from approximately 180 million T cells. An early release covering 500 to 750 HLA-typed donors comprised 250 to 350 gigabases of sequencing data and 65 million to 100 million unique TCR sequences. The genetic ancestry cluster associated with self-reported Caucasian donors included around 76% of the 300 to 450 genotyped donors. The study aimed to test whether cataloging public T cell receptors could reveal signatures of past pathogen exposure. The study profiled the T cell repertoires of hundreds of subjects by immunosequencing and related them to cytomegalovirus serostatus. Along with the roughly 700-subject first cohort, a separate validation cohort of over a hundred different subjects was used. To predict cytomegalovirus infection status, the study brought together high-throughput TCR immunosequencing, statistical association of individual TCRs with disease status, and machine learning. In a later analysis, previously published TCR beta repertoires from fewer than 750 donors were re-analyzed and high-resolution HLA genotyping was added so that TCR occurrence patterns could be studied. In the later analysis, no new phenotypic data were used to find candidate immune exposures; instead, reliance was placed on TCR beta sequences and their occurrence across donors. In an earlier analysis of 550 to 700 of the donors, high-throughput TCR beta sequencing was used to judge whether each TCR beta V gene segment behaved as functional or pseudogenic. Alongside the repertoire data, information on donor age, sex, ethnicity and CMV serostatus was compiled. In a later genetic analysis, genome-wide SNP genotypes for about 65% of the 666 donors were used, and that subset was treated as a discovery cohort. All discovery cohort repertoires had been generated using a single sequencing platform. Both class I and class II loci were covered by HLA typing, at four-digit resolution. Typing coverage varied by locus: 629-630 donors for A, B, C, DRB1 and DQB1; about 520 for DQA1; around 610 for DPA1; approximately 450 for DPB1. Because of strong linkage in the cohort, five DR-DQ haplotypes were treated as single units for association and clustering. Among over 350 genotyped donors of the cohort, an average of around 240,000 unique TCR beta nucleotide sequences were sequenced per donor, about a sixth of them non-productive. Overall study outcomes, separate from this receptor: According to a later genetic analysis, donors in an Asian-associated ancestry cluster had fewer N-insertions in productive TCRs than the approximately 690-donor mean. Linkage disequilibrium might explain the correlated functional status among segregating V segments, but an unknown experimental factor could not be excluded. A later analysis found that most CMV-associated TCR beta chains appeared HLA-restricted, with HLA associations seemingly driven largely by CMV exposure. In the study, 150 to 200 TCR beta chains were listed as associated with cytomegalovirus. Most TCR sequences were seen in very few donors, while some public TCRs were found in many individuals. The sequencing pipeline was judged likely to have produced a cluster of highly shared sequence variants as a technical artifact. According to a later analysis, TCR association rates differed among HLA loci, with DRB1 alleles showing the most associated TCRs and HLA-C alleles showing the fewest. In a later analysis, some 18,000 TCR beta sequences were associated with specific HLA alleles at a false discovery rate of 0.05. The earlier analysis of some 560 of the donors excluded around 17 rarely observed V segments, including chromosome 9 orphons, because counts were too low. In both the original and validation cohorts, the classifier was reported to diagnose cytomegalovirus status with high specificity and sensitivity. In vitro tests confirmed that three of the cytomegalovirus-associated TCR beta chains recognize cytomegalovirus antigens. Compared with equally common non-associated chains, HLA-associated TCR beta chains in a later analysis were more clonally expanded and had lower generation probabilities. In an earlier analysis of fewer than 750 of the donors, most TCR beta V segments were observed in productive rearrangements about 87% or about 30% of the time, broadly matching IMGT annotations. Assigning TCR associations to individual alleles was difficult when HLA alleles, especially DR and DQ, strongly co-occurred. A further reported finding was that TCR beta sequences accurately predicted the HLA-A and HLA-B alleles for most subjects in the first cohort. Because HLA typing was unavailable for some donors at each locus, only the typed subset was used in association tests. The 87-base-pair reads could not distinguish some IMGT-functional V segments, including TRBV6-2 and TRBV6-3, so those segments were excluded. Presence/absence analyses assumed roughly uniform sequencing depth across donors, an assumption that may not hold. A later genetic analysis associated a missense DCLRE1C variant with V-gene and J-gene trimming of TCR beta chains, and an independent cohort replicated the association. For the cohort, immune exposure information was limited to CMV serostatus. The authors suggested that the approach could potentially be extended to other disease states and immunological phenotypes. A later analysis reported that several top co-occurrence clusters appeared linked to parvovirus B19, influenza, CMV and Epstein-Barr virus. The cohort was sequenced for TCR beta chains only, and without alpha or paired-chain data the features that could be detected were limited.

Library prep was done by the immunoSEQ multiplex PCR assay. A mixture of 60 forward primers for TCR Vbeta segments and 13 reverse primers for TCR Jbeta segments was used in the multiplex PCR. The CDR3 region of rearranged TCR beta genes was amplified from genomic DNA by a multiplex PCR assay. The Illumina HiSeq System was used to sequence the amplified TCR beta libraries as 87-base-pair reads. Per the original workflow: A later analysis counted about 76 million unique TCR beta chains across the 500 to 850 repertoires, and approximately 11 million of these chains were shared by at least two donors. Raw reads were error-corrected and collapsed into unique sequences by a nearest-neighbor algorithm in which closely related sequences were merged to remove PCR and sequencing errors. V, D and J gene segments were assigned by aligning CDR3 sequences to IMGT reference sequences. Each retained sequence needed at least a six-nucleotide match to both a V gene segment and a J gene segment. Rearrangements were classified as productive when the CDR3 lacked stop codons and remained in frame with V and J, and all other rearrangements were classified as non-productive. Following IMGT convention, CDR3 was defined as the stretch from the second conserved V-encoded cysteine up to the conserved J-encoded phenylalanine. The earlier analysis of about 610 of the donors excluded sequences that lacked an unambiguous match to a single V gene segment. An earlier analysis of fewer than 650 of the donors classified V segments as functional when productive rearrangements were above 56.7% and as segregating when the standard deviation between donors was above 5%. A statistical classification framework was built for diagnosing cytomegalovirus status from the catalog of TCR beta chain sequences. A later analysis assigned V and J genes by comparing TCR nucleotide sequences with IMGT/GENE-DB human TR gene sequences. A later analysis assigned CDR3 sequences and most-parsimonious VDJ recombination scenarios with the TCRdist pipeline. In a later analysis, every TCR beta chain was defined by the combination of its CDR3 amino acid sequence and its V-gene family, and reads without a unique V-gene family were dropped. As a way to deal with suspected cross-contamination and a sequencing artifact, a later analysis dropped 450 to 600 nucleotide sequences that were highly shared and had low generation probability. In a later analysis, a clonal expansion index was calculated for each public chain from normalized within-repertoire ranks of inferred template counts. In a later analysis, generation probabilities were computed using a VDJ recombination model fitted to out-of-frame rearrangements, and the results were checked against IGoR. In a later analysis, hypergeometric tests were used to score TCR-TCR, TCR-HLA and TCR-CMV co-occurrence, with a repertoire-size bias correction applied to TCR pairs. To estimate false discovery rates, a later analysis permuted the HLA or CMV assignments 20 times. In a later analysis, co-occurring TCRs were grouped using DBSCAN, and TCRdist sequence similarity was added for clustering within HLA-allele-positive subsets. Repertoires with fewer than 30,000 or more than 120,000 public chains were left out of co-occurrence clustering, as were five repertoires with anomalous nucleotide sharing. TCRdb's version of the immuneACCESS table is confined to in-frame rearrangements and falls short of the full clone set. An unresolved V gene accounts for under half of the shortfall where checked; the remainder is of unknown origin. V, J and clone size reflect that table, while D and trimming were determined from the DNA. Within this sample are 120,000 to 150,000 clones, with roughly 80% of them counted one time only. The top ten clonotypes cover 2.5% to 3.5% of the sample.

The cohort comprised more than 550 healthy bone marrow donors. Cohort members were all nominally healthy when sampled, although unrecorded immune exposures were likely present. The donor tested CMV seropositive and was one of the 289 seropositive cohort members. Each donor provided a peripheral blood sample, and peripheral blood mononuclear cells were used for TCR beta sequencing. Genomic DNA extraction from the blood cell samples was performed with the Qiagen DNeasy Blood Extraction Kit. Germline trimming amounts to 1 base on V and 7 bases on J, with 5 as the count of junction bases outside the gene matches. Including the terminal cysteine and phenylalanine, the CDR3 comprises 14 residues. Here the CDR3 DNA is all that survives: 42 bases in frame from base 1. The germline V gene (reference sequence) sets CDR1 to GTSNPN and CDR2 to SVGIG.

This clonotype was sampled from a middle-aged man in good health and CMV-seropositive. In this chain, TRBV30 is recombined with TRBJ1-2, with 11 junctional bases fitting TRBD1. The material sequenced was PBMCs. The CDR3 is CAWSGEDRGPGYTF. The base sequence is TGTGCCTGGAGTGGAGAGGACAGGGGGCCTGGCTACACCTTC.